This T cell receptor beta chain came from a study of lung T cells in sarcoidosis with Löfgren's syndrome. TCRdb redid the calling of the reads with MiXCR, one entry per CDR3 protein. The table records about 1,900 distinct CDR3 sequences, 25% to 30% of them present only once. The germline CDR1 and CDR2 sequences are SGHKS and YYEKEE (reference sequence). V was pared by 4 bases and J by 5 bases, with 3 bases of the junction left unmatched. The CDR3 runs to 13 residues. The rearrangement links TRBV5-5 to TRBJ1-5; 7 bases agree with TRBD1. This clonotype originated in a human donor with sarcoidosis (Löfgren's syndrome or another form), or a control subject (not recorded which). Sequencing was carried out using CD4+ T cells from bronchoalveolar lavage. CDR3 in amino acids: CASSRDSDQPQHF. Here the CDR3 DNA reads TGTGCCAGCAGCAGGGACAGCGATCAGCCCCAGCATTTT.